This entry lists 16 T cell receptor beta chains sequenced from one sample in a study of blood T cells in healthy people across ages. It was with a sample-barcoded 5' primer and a J-beta primer mix that a second PCR of roughly 7 to 12 cycles was run. Via MiXCR, TCRdb re-called the 5' RACE reads, giving one row per CDR3 protein. The sample includes hundreds of thousands of distinct CDR3 sequences, about half of them seen just once. Specimen: blood. These receptors originate from a woman aged 55-70 years in good health.

This clonotype was seen a single time. The CDR3 bases are TGTGCCAGCAGCAGGGGGACTAGAATCCACGAGCAGTACTTC. Amino acid sequence: CASSRGTRIHEQYF. The chain has TRBV21-1 and TRBJ2-5; the table's D call TRBD2 went unverified against the DNA. The J call is doubtful: the DNA matches TRBJ2-7 better. TRBV21-1 is noted as a pseudogene. This CDR3 is 14 amino acids long.

This clonotype was recorded a few times. CDR3 DNA sequence: TGTGCCAGCAGCTATCGACTAGCGGGCCTTTACGAGCAGTACTTC. Protein sequence: CASSYRLAGLYEQYF. The chain recombines TRBV7-2 with TRBJ2-7; 10 bases fit TRBD2. With 4 bases clipped from V and 4 bases from J, the junction kept 7 bases outside the gene matches. Germline values: CDR1 SGHTA, CDR2 FQGNSA. The CDR3 has 15 amino acids.

This chain connects TRBV14 to TRBJ1-5, with TRBD1 matching 10 bases. Germline CDR1 SGHDN, CDR2 FVKESK. V dropped 4 bases and J dropped 7; count of bases not matched to a gene: 4. The CDR3 contains 14 residues. The CDR3 DNA reads TGTGCCAGCAGCCCGACAGGGGGCCGGCAGCCCCAGCATTTT. Translation gives CASSPTGGRQPQHF.

Comment on this clonotype: A much larger clone differs from this one at a single base, so this may be a read error. The rearrangement joins TRBV5-1 to TRBJ2-5, with TRBD2 identical over 11 bases. V lost 1 base to trimming and J lost 11 bases; unmatched junction nucleotides: 13. Germline V gene data show CDR1 as SGHRS and CDR2 as YFSETQ. This CDR3 comprises 16 residues. CDR3 DNA: TGCGCCAGCAGCTTGACCTTAGCGGGAGGGCCCAATGAGCAGTACTTC. Its translation is CASSLTLAGGPNEQYF.

The V call is TRBV20-1, the J call TRBJ2-1; 9 bases match TRBD2. Germline CDR1 is DFQATT and CDR2 is SNEGSKA (reference sequence). The length of the CDR3 is 15 residues. V lost 0 bases and J lost 10; bases outside the gene matches: 10. CDR3 in amino acids: CSARDSNSGSYEQFF. CDR3 sequence (DNA): TGCAGTGCTAGAGATTCAAATAGCGGGAGTTACGAGCAGTTCTTC.

The chain couples TRBV9 to TRBJ2-1; D is ambiguous. The V gene lost 0 bases and the J gene lost 0 bases, with 10 bases spanning the gap. Germline-derived CDR1 and CDR2 are SGDLS and YYNGEE. This CDR3 is 16 amino acids long. The CDR3 coding sequence is TGTGCCAGCAGCGTAGGGTCGATAAGCTCCTACAATGAGCAGTTCTTC. Translation gives CASSVGSISSYNEQFF.

This rearrangement joins TRBV6-2 or TRBV6-3 to TRBJ2-7, with 7 bases aligning to TRBD1. The germline gives CDR1 MNHEY, CDR2 SVGEGT. The V gene end was trimmed by 7 bases and the J gene end by 0 bases; junction bases not matched to a gene: 6. The CDR3 spans 14 residues. Here the CDR3 DNA reads TGTGCCAGCAAACGGAACAGGGGCTCCTACGAGCAGTACTTC. Its translation is CASKRNRGSYEQYF.

The chain is built from TRBV6-1 and TRBJ2-5, with D hard to call. The CDR3 loop spans 16 amino acids. Germline CDR1 is MNHNS and CDR2 is SASEGT. Trimming left V 4 bases short and J 1 base short, with 16 bases between. CDR3 in amino acids: CASSVELQYSQETQYF. The CDR3, as DNA: TGTGCCAGCAGTGTGGAGCTACAGTATAGCCAAGAGACCCAGTACTTC.

This clonotype has a count of ten or more. This chain links TRBV7-3 with TRBJ2-7, with a tentative D call TRBD1 (6 bases). Trimming left V 5 bases short and J 2 bases short, with 16 bases between. Germline V gives CDR1 SGHTA, CDR2 FQGTGA. The CDR3 has 15 amino acids. In DNA form, the CDR3 reads TGTGCCAGCAGCCCCTCGGCAGGGGCTACCTACGAGCAGTACTTC. The encoded protein is CASSPSAGATYEQYF.

This clonotype was found a few times. The J gene is TRBJ2-1, the V gene TRBV7-2; D is possibly TRBD2 (6 bases). Trimming pared 5 bases from V and 7 bases from J, leaving 12 bases between. Germline V gene lookup returns CDR1 SGHTA and CDR2 FQGNSA. This CDR3 region has 13 residues. The CDR3 DNA follows: TGTGCCAGCAGCGGAGGGATGGGGAATGAGCAGTTCTTC. It encodes CASSGGMGNEQFF.

Of note for this clonotype: Compared with germline, one end of the junction differs, possibly owing to a read error. V gene TRBV3-1 combines with J gene TRBJ2-7, with 7 bases identical to TRBD2. Looked up from germline, CDR1 is LGHDT and CDR2 is YNNKEL (reference sequence). There are 14 residues in the CDR3. The CDR3 nucleotides are TGTGCCAGCAGCCGGGAGGGAACCTCCTACAAGCAGTACTTC. Translation gives CASSREGTSYKQYF.

V gene TRBV6-6 combines with J gene TRBJ1-2; 7 nucleotides align to TRBD1. This CDR3 has 15 residues. Germline assignment: CDR1 MNHNY and CDR2 SVGAGI (reference sequence). With V trimmed by 2 bases and J by 2 bases, 5 bases remained unmatched. DNA for the CDR3: TGTGCCAGCAGTTACGGAACACAGGGGAACTATGGCTACACCTTC. Amino acids: CASSYGTQGNYGYTF.

The chain combines TRBV9 with TRBJ2-1; tentative D call: TRBD2 (6 bases). The V end lost 5 bases, the J end lost 8 bases, and 11 bases lay between the germline ends. The germline V gene has CDR1 SGDLS and CDR2 YYNGEE. This CDR3 has 12 amino acids. The CDR3 DNA follows: TGTGCCAGCAGTCCGACTAGAGATGAGCAGTTCTTC. It yields the protein CASSPTRDEQFF.

In its sample, this clonotype was seen a few times. The chain carries TRBV4-3 and TRBJ2-3; TRBD2 aligns across 11 bases. This CDR3 is 16 amino acids long. Trimming removed 1 base from V and 3 bases from J; junction bases left unmatched: 3. CDR1 is LGHNA, CDR2 YSLEER, per germline. CDR3 protein: CASSQVLAGETDTQYF. DNA of the CDR3: TGCGCCAGCAGCCAAGTACTAGCGGGAGAAACAGATACGCAGTATTTT.

This clonotype was counted only a few times. The chain is built from TRBV4-2 and TRBJ1-2, with 11 bases identical to TRBD1. J lost 5 bases, V lost 3 bases, and 5 bases had no gene match. In germline, CDR1 is LGHNA, CDR2 YNFKEQ. The CDR3 covers 15 residues. CDR3 residues: CASSQGQGVGYGYTF. In nucleotides, the CDR3 is TGTGCCAGCAGCCAGGGACAGGGGGTCGGATATGGCTACACCTTC.

This clonotype has more than one count but fewer than ten. The genes are TRBV2 and TRBJ2-3; D unclear. CDR3 length: 12 residues. Germline V gene sequence: CDR1 SNHLY, CDR2 FYNNEI. The ends were cut back, 4 bases at V and 10 bases at J, with 12 bases in the middle. The CDR3 spells CASSARGHAQYF. CDR3 bases: TGTGCCAGCAGTGCTCGTGGGCATGCGCAGTATTTT. Supplemented by reference TRBV2 and TRBJ2-3, the full variable domain reads EPEVTQTPSHQVTQMGQEVILRCVPISNHLYFYWYRQILGQKVEFLVSFYNNEISEKSEIFDDQFSVERPDGSNFTLKIRSTKLEDSAMYFCASSARGHAQYFGPGTRLTVL.